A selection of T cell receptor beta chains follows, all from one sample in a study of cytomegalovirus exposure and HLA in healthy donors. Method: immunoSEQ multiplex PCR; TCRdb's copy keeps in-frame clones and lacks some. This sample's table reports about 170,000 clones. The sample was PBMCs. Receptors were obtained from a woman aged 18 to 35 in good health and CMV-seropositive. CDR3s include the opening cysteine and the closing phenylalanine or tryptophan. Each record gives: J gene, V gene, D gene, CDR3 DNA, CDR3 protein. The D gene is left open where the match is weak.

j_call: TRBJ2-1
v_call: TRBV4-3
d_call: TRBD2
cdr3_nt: TGCGCCAGCAGCCAAGATCCCCATCTAGCGGGGGATTCGAATGAGCAGTTCTTC
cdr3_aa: CASSQDPHLAGDSNEQFF

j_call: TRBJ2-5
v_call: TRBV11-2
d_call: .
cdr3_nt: TGTGCCAGCAGCCCCCCCCCGGGGTTACAAGAGACCCAGTACTTC
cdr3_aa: CASSPPPGLQETQYF

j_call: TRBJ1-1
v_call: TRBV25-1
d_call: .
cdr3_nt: TGTGCCAGCAGTGAATCTGAGGGATACACTGAAGCTTTCTTT
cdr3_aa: CASSESEGYTEAFF

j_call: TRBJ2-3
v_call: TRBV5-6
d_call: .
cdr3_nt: TGTGCCAGCATACGATCGGTAGCGGACACAGATACGCAGTATTTT
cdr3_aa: CASIRSVADTDTQYF

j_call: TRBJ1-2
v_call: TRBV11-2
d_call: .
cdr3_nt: TGTGCCAGCAGCCTTGACACAAATTACTATGGCTACACCTTC
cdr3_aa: CASSLDTNYYGYTF

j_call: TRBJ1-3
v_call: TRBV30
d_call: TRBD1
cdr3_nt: TGTGCCTGGAGTGTTGGGGACAGTTTCAACTCTGGAAACACCATATATTTT
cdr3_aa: CAWSVGDSFNSGNTIYF

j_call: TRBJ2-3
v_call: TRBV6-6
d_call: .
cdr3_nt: TGTGCCAGCAGTTACTTGTTTGCGGGGGATACGCAGTATTTT
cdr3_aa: CASSYLFAGDTQYF

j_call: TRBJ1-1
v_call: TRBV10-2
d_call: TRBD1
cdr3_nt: TGCGCCACCAGGGGGGGGCAACTGGACACTGAAGCTTTCTTT
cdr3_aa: CATRGGQLDTEAFF

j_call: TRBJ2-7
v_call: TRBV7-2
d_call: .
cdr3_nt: TGTGCCAGCAGCCCCCTCTCCTCCTACGAGCAGTACTTC
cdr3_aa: CASSPLSSYEQYF

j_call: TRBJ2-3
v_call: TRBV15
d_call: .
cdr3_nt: TGTGCCACCAGCAGGGCGGGGGCTAGCACAGATACGCAGTATTTT
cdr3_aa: CATSRAGASTDTQYF

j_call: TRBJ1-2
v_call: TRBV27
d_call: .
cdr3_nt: TGTGCCAGCAGTACGCAGGGTGGCTATGGCTACACCTTC
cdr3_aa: CASSTQGGYGYTF

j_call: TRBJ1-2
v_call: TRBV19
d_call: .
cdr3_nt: TGTGCCAGTAGCCTTGGACAAGCCTATGGCTACACCTTC
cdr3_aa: CASSLGQAYGYTF

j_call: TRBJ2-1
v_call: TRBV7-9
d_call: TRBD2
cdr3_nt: TGTGCCAGCAGCTCGACTAGCGGGGGATACAATGAGCAGTTCTTC
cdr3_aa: CASSSTSGGYNEQFF

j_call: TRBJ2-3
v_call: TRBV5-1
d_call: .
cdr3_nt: TGCGCCAGCAGTGCGGGTGATACGCAGTATTTT
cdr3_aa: CASSAGDTQYF

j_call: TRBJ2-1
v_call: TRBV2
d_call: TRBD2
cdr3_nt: TGTGCCAGCAGTCAACTAGCGGGGGGATACAATGAGCAGTTCTTC
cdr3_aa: CASSQLAGGYNEQFF

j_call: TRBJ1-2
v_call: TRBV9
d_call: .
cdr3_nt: TGTGCCAGCAGCCTCCCGAGAGAGGGAGCTAACTATGGCTACACCTTC
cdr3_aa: CASSLPREGANYGYTF

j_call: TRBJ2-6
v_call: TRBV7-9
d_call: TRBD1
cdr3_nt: TGTGCCAGCAGCTTAGGAAGGACAGGGGCTGACGGGGCCAACGTCCTGACTTTC
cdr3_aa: CASSLGRTGADGANVLTF

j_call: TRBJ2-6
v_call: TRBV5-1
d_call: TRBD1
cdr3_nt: TGCGCCAGCAGAGCGGACAGGGGGCCGTCTGGGGCCAACGTCCTGACTTTC
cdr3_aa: CASRADRGPSGANVLTF

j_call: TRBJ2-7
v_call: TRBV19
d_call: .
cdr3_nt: TGTGCTTTTACAGGGCTGGATATCAGCTCCTACGAGCAGTACTTC
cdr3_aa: CAFTGLDISSYEQYF

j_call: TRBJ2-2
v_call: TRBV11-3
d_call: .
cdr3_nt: TGTGCCAGCAGCTTACAGGTGGAGGAGCTGTTTTTT
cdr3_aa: CASSLQVEELFF

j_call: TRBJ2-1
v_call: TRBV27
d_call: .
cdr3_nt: TGTGCCGCCGGAGCGGCCAACTACAATGAGCAGTTCTTC
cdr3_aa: CAAGAANYNEQFF

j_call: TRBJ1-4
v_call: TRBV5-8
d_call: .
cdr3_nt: TGTGCCAGCAGCTCCAGTGGTGGTAATGAAAAACTGTTTTTT
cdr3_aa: CASSSSGGNEKLFF

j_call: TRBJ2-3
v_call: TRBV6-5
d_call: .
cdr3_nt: TGTGCCAGCAGTTACGGGGGGATCGATACGCAGTATTTT
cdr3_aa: CASSYGGIDTQYF

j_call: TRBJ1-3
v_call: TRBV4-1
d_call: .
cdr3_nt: TGCGCCAGCAGCCGACCCAATCCAGACAGACGAAACACCATATATTTT
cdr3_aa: CASSRPNPDRRNTIYF

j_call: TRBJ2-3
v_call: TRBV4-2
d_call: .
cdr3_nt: TGTGCCAGCAGCCAAGCGGCAGATACGCAGTATTTT
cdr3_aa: CASSQAADTQYF

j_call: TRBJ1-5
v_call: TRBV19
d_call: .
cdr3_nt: TGTGCCAGTAGTAGGGGACTTCGCAATCAGCCCCAGCATTTT
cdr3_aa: CASSRGLRNQPQHF

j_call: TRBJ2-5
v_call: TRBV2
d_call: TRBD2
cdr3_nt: TGTGCCAGCAGAGGAGCGGGGGAAAACAAATACCAAGAGACCCAGTACTTC
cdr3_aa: CASRGAGENKYQETQYF

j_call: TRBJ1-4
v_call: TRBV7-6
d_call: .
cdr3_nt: TGTGCCAGCAGCTTAGACAGGGTATTTGAAAAACTGTTTTTT
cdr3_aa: CASSLDRVFEKLFF

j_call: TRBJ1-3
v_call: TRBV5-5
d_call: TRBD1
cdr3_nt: TGTGCCACGACAGGGGGAGACACCATATATTTT
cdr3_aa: CATTGGDTIYF

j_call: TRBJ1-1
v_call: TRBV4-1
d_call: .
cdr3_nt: TGCGCCAGCAGCCAAGTGCTCAGGGGAATGAACACTGAAGCTTTCTTT
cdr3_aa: CASSQVLRGMNTEAFF

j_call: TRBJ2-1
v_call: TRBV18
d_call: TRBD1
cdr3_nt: TGTGCCAGCTCACCTTCTCGGACAGGGGGAAATGAGCAGTTCTTC
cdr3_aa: CASSPSRTGGNEQFF

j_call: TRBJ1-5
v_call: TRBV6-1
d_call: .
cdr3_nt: TGTGCCAGCAGTGAACGTGGCAATCAGCCCCAGCATTTT
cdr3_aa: CASSERGNQPQHF

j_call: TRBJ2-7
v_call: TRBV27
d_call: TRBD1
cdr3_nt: TGTGCCAGCAGTTCCCGCAGGGGGCTGACCTACGAGCAGTACTTC
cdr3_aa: CASSSRRGLTYEQYF

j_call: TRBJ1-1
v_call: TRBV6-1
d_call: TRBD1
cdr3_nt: TGTGCCAGCAAAAAGGGGGCCCCGAACACTGAAGCTTTCTTT
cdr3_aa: CASKKGAPNTEAFF

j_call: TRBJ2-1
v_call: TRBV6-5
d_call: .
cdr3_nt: TGTGCCAGCACCCGGGGAGCTTCCTACAATGAGCAGTTCTTC
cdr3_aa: CASTRGASYNEQFF

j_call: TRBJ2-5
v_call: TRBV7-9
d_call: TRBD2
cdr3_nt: TGTGCCAGCAGCCTAGGACTAGCAGGAGTACAAGAGACCCAGTACTTC
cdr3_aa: CASSLGLAGVQETQYF

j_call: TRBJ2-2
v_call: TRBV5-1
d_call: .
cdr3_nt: TGCGCCAGCAGCTTGGGAGCGGAGGGAGGGGAGCTGTTTTTT
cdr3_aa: CASSLGAEGGELFF

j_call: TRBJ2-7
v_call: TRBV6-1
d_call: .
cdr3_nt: TGTGCCAGTGGTTCGGAGAGCTACGAGCAGTACTTC
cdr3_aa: CASGSESYEQYF

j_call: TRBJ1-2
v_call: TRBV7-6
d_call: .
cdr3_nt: TGTGCCAGCAGCGCCTTCGTTTCAGGGGACTATGGCTACACCTTC
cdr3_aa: CASSAFVSGDYGYTF

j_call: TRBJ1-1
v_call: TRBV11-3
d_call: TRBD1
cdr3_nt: TGTGCCAGCAGCTCCGGACAGGGTTGGGAGAACACTGAAGCTTTCTTT
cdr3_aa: CASSSGQGWENTEAFF

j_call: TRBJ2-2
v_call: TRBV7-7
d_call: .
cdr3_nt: TGTGCCAGCAGCTCCGTTAGCGAAACCGGGGAGCTGTTTTTT
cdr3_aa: CASSSVSETGELFF

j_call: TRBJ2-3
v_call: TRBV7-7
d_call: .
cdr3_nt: TGTGCCAGCAGCTTAGGGGCAGGGGCCACAGATACGCAGTATTTT
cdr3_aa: CASSLGAGATDTQYF

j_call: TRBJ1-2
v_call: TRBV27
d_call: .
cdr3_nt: TGTGCCAGCAGTCTCCTCTCGGGGGGCTTGGGCTATGGCTACACCTTC
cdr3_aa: CASSLLSGGLGYGYTF

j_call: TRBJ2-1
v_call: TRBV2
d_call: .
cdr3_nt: TGTGCCAGCAGTGAATTGTGGCACAATGAGCAGTTCTTC
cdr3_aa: CASSELWHNEQFF

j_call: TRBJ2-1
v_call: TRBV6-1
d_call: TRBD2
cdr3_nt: TGTGCCAGCAGTGAAGACGGTAGCGGGATCTCCTACAATGAGCAGTTCTTC
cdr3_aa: CASSEDGSGISYNEQFF

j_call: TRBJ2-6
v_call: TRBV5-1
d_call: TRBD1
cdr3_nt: TGCGCCAGCAGGTTGGATTACAGGGGCGCCTCTGGGGCCAACGTCCTGACTTTC
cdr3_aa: CASRLDYRGASGANVLTF